The next 28 T cell receptor beta chains were all read from a single sample in a study of post-analysis software for immune sequencing data. Study findings and constraints: Patients showed TRBV5-6, TRBV5-1 and TRBV20-1 among five TRBV segments more frequent than in controls.

TCR beta cDNA libraries included unique molecular identifiers. One entry per CDR3 protein results from TCRdb running MiXCR on the PCR reads. Here the sample spans about 570,000 distinct CDR3 sequences, roughly 34% being singletons. Their cognate antigens are unknown. The sequenced sample consisted of blood. The receptor set was obtained from a girl aged 2-17 years with multiple sclerosis.

The chain couples TRBV6-2 or TRBV6-3 to TRBJ2-7, with D perhaps matching TRBD2 (6 bases). Trimming removed 8 bases from V and 4 bases from J, with 18 bases in between. The CDR3 extends over 14 amino acids. Germline CDR1 is MNHEY and CDR2 is SVGEGT. CDR3 sequence (DNA): TGTGCCAGCCTTTCTACAGCGGGCAATTACGAGCAGTACTTC. It encodes CASLSTAGNYEQYF.

On this clonotype: One junction end disagrees with the germline gene, perhaps due to a read error. The chain is built from TRBV5-6 and TRBJ1-2; 7 nucleotides agree with TRBD1. Germline-derived CDR1 and CDR2 are SGHDT and YYEEEE. This CDR3 has 12 residues. DNA for the CDR3: TGTACCAGCAGCTTCGGGACAGTGGTCAACACCTTC. Its translation is CTSSFGTVVNTF.

This clonotype appeared a few times. The chain uses TRBV10-3 and TRBJ2-7; D could derive from TRBD1 or TRBD2 (5 bases each). Germline V lookup: CDR1 ENHRY, CDR2 SYGVKD. CDR3 size: 12 residues. The V end lost 3 bases, the J end lost 6 bases, and 9 bases lay between the germline ends. The CDR3, as DNA: TGTGCCATCAGTGATGGGGCGGGCGAGCAGTACTTC. Its translation is CAISDGAGEQYF.

This clonotype was seen more than once but under ten times. The chain links TRBV3-1 to TRBJ1-5; D gene unclear. Germline V gene lookup returns CDR1 LGHDT and CDR2 YNNKEL (reference sequence). This CDR3 contains 16 residues. Trimming took 1 base from V and 3 from J, leaving 13 bases between them. CDR3 DNA sequence: TGTGCCAGCAGCCAAGTCGGACGTAGGTACAATCAGCCCCAGCATTTT. This encodes CASSQVGRRYNQPQHF.

V usage is TRBV29-1 and J usage is TRBJ2-7, with 7 bases fitting TRBD1. Per germline, CDR1 SQVTM and CDR2 ANQGSEA. There are 13 residues in the CDR3. Unmatched junction bases numbered 5, after V lost 3 bases and J lost 3 bases. As DNA, the CDR3 is TGCAGCGTTGAGAGGGGGACAGACTACGAGCAGTACTTC. This codes for CSVERGTDYEQYF.

This clonotype was observed at least ten times. The J gene is TRBJ2-4, the V gene TRBV29-1; D is tentatively TRBD1 or TRBD2 (5 bases each). The CDR3 is 16 amino acids. V was trimmed by 6 bases and J by 7 bases, leaving 25 bases between them. Germline V gives CDR1 SQVTM, CDR2 ANQGSEA. In DNA, the CDR3 is TGCAGCGTCCAAGGGACCCGCGTTTATAATGGGAACATTCAGTACTTC. This codes for CSVQGTRVYNGNIQYF.

This clonotype was counted only a few times. The rearrangement links TRBV5-1 to TRBJ2-3; a possible D gene is TRBD2 (6 bases). The CDR3 is 16 residues long. V lost 2 bases and J 2 bases, leaving 15 bases between the germline ends. The germline V gene has CDR1 SGHRS and CDR2 YFSETQ. The CDR3 here is CASSFGLKFDTDTQYF. CDR3 DNA sequence: TGCGCCAGCAGCTTTGGACTAAAATTTGACACAGATACGCAGTATTTT.

V and J are TRBV12-3 or TRBV12-4 and TRBJ1-4; TRBD1 matches at 8 bases. The CDR3 spans 16 residues. V lost 0 bases and J lost 0; bases outside the gene matches: 0. CDR3 residues: CASSLAGQATNEKLFF. In DNA, the CDR3 is TGTGCCAGCAGTTTAGCGGGACAGGCAACTAATGAAAAACTGTTTTTT.

The sample holds a few counts of this clonotype. This chain uses TRBV7-8 with TRBJ2-1; 7 bases match TRBD1. The CDR3 is 15 residues long. Germline CDR1 and CDR2: SGHVS and FQNEAQ. V lost 10 bases to trimming and J lost 1 base; unmatched junction nucleotides: 10. The CDR3 sequence: CATQGGVGSYNEQFF. The CDR3 bases are TGTGCCACCCAAGGGGGCGTAGGTTCCTACAATGAGCAGTTCTTC.

This chain uses TRBV2 with TRBJ2-7; D gene unclear. The tail of the sequence fits TRBJ2-5 better, so the J call may be wrong. CDR1 is SNHLY, CDR2 FYNNEI, per germline. This CDR3 comprises 14 residues. The CDR3 reads CASSGQNPQETQYF. In DNA form, the CDR3 reads TGTGCCAGCAGTGGGCAGAACCCTCAAGAGACCCAGTACTTC.

This clonotype was found a few times. The CDR3 nucleotides are TGCAGTCCGAAAGCGGGGAAGACGATAAAAGAGACCCAGTACTTC. Translation: CSPKAGKTIKETQYF. The V call is TRBV20-1, the J call TRBJ2-5; 7 nucleotides align to TRBD2. CDR1 is DFQATT, CDR2 SNEGSKA, per germline (reference sequence). CDR3 length: 15 residues. V lost 8 bases to trimming and J lost 3 bases; unmatched junction nucleotides: 15.

This rearrangement joins TRBV6-5 to TRBJ2-4, with D hard to call. The CDR3 is 14 residues long. Trimming pared 0 bases from V and 13 bases from J, leaving 16 bases between. Germline CDR1 MNHEY, CDR2 SVGAGI. The CDR3 DNA reads TGTGCCAGCAGTTACTCGAGGTCGGGTGGGGTACAGTACTTC. Translating it yields CASSYSRSGGVQYF.

This clonotype has only a few counts. The chain joins TRBV6-5 to TRBJ2-4; perhaps TRBD2 as D (6 bases). The CDR3 runs to 16 residues. Germline CDR1 and CDR2: MNHEY and SVGAGI. Trimming left V 3 bases short and J 4 bases short, with 16 bases between. Written as DNA, the CDR3 is TGTGCCAGCAGTTATGTACCAGGGACTGGAAAAAACATTCAGTACTTC. Translation: CASSYVPGTGKNIQYF.

The J gene is TRBJ2-7, the V gene TRBV12-3 or TRBV12-4, with D maybe TRBD2 (5 bases). The germline V and J ends were trimmed by 3 bases and 3 bases, with 12 bases remaining between them. The CDR3 totals 14 residues. The CDR3 here is CASSFLSAGYEQYF. DNA for the CDR3: TGTGCCAGCAGTTTCCTGAGTGCGGGCTACGAGCAGTACTTC.

V and J are TRBV2 and TRBJ2-7; weak D call: TRBD2 (6 bases). Trimming cost V 5 bases and J 0 bases, with 14 bases left between them. Germline V gene lookup returns CDR1 SNHLY and CDR2 FYNNEI. This CDR3 has 15 residues. The CDR3 coding sequence is TGTGCCAGCAGTTTCGGCGGGGAAACCTCCTACGAGCAGTACTTC. Translating gives CASSFGGETSYEQYF.

The chain carries TRBV6-6 and TRBJ2-1; D not resolved. V lost 2 bases, J lost 0 bases, and 11 bases lay in between. The CDR3 consists of 16 residues. Germline CDR1 MNHNY, CDR2 SVGAGI (reference sequence). CDR3 coding DNA: TGTGCCAGCAGTTACCGCGTCCAGAGCTCCTACAATGAGCAGTTCTTC. It is translated as CASSYRVQSSYNEQFF.

This clonotype was seen a few times. This chain uses TRBV20-1 with TRBJ2-7; TRBD1 or TRBD2 may be the D gene (6 bases each). V lost 3 bases to trimming and J lost 7 bases, with 28 bases between them. Germline V gene lookup returns CDR1 DFQATT and CDR2 SNEGSKA (reference sequence). The CDR3 length is 17 residues. CDR3 bases: TGCAGTGCTAGCGGGAAAGTGGGGGCAGGAGGGATGCGGGAGCAGTACTTC. It is translated as CSASGKVGAGGMREQYF.

The chain joins TRBV20-1 to TRBJ1-1; D is unresolved. Germline V gene data show CDR1 as DFQATT and CDR2 as SNEGSKA (reference sequence). Trimming removed 3 bases from V and 3 bases from J, with 11 bases in between. This CDR3 is 13 amino acids long. The CDR3: CSASPIVDTEAFF. The CDR3 DNA sequence: TGCAGTGCTAGTCCGATAGTGGACACTGAAGCTTTCTTT.

CDR3 sequence (DNA): TGTGCCAGCAGCACTGAAACGGTCCCCCGTGGGCCAAACACTGAAGCTTTCTTT. Translated, it gives CASSTETVPRGPNTEAFF. V is TRBV5-6 and J is TRBJ1-1; D unclear. V lost 4 bases and J 2 bases, leaving 24 bases between the germline ends. This CDR3 comprises 18 residues. The germline gives CDR1 SGHDT, CDR2 YYEEEE. Variable domain in full (rest from reference TRBV5-6 and TRBJ1-1): DAGVTQSPTHLIKTRGQQVTLRCSPKSGHDTVSWYQQALGQGPQFIFQYYEEEERQRGNFPDRFSGHQFPNYSSELNVNALLLGDSALYLCASSTETVPRGPNTEAFFGQGTRLTVV.

On this clonotype itself: This sequence may be a read error, since a much larger clone differs from it by one base. The rearrangement links TRBV13 to TRBJ1-4; 7 bases line up with TRBD1. The V gene end was trimmed by 5 bases and the J gene end by 6 bases; junction bases not matched to a gene: 6. The CDR3 is 14 residues long. Germline CDR1 PRHDT, CDR2 FYEKMQ (reference sequence). The CDR3 here is CASSRRQGDEKLFF. The CDR3 DNA follows: TGTGCCAGCAGCCGCCGACAGGGTGATGAAAAACTGTTTTTT.

This clonotype was detected ten times or more. The V gene is TRBV29-1, the J gene TRBJ2-3; tentatively, D is TRBD2 (7 bases). The germline CDR1 and CDR2 sequences are SQVTM and ANQGSEA. V lost 7 bases and J 2 bases, leaving 16 bases between the germline ends. The CDR3 totals 14 residues. The CDR3 DNA sequence: TGCAGCGGGGGAGGGACATACAACACAGATACGCAGTATTTT. Amino acids: CSGGGTYNTDTQYF.

The rearrangement joins TRBV5-4 to TRBJ1-2; D gene unclear. Trimming took off 4 bases at V and 8 bases at J, with 18 bases between the two ends. In germline, CDR1 is SGHNT, CDR2 YYREEE (reference sequence). This CDR3 has 14 amino acids. CDR3 region: CASSAQTPGRGYTF. The CDR3 DNA is TGTGCCAGCAGCGCCCAGACGCCGGGGAGGGGCTACACCTTC.

The rearrangement joins TRBV20-1 to TRBJ1-6; possible D gene TRBD1, 6 bases. With 0 bases removed from V and 4 bases from J, the gap between germline ends came to 10 bases. Germline V CDR1 and CDR2: DFQATT, SNEGSKA (reference sequence). The CDR3 contains 15 residues. The CDR3: CSAREGGPYNSPLHF. The CDR3 DNA follows: TGCAGTGCTAGAGAGGGGGGCCCTTATAATTCACCCCTCCACTTT.

V usage is TRBV7-8 and J usage is TRBJ1-2, with 9 bases aligning to TRBD1. The CDR3 sequence is 15 residues long. Germline CDR1 is SGHVS and CDR2 is FQNEAQ. After removal of 4 bases from V and 4 bases from J, the junction contained 7 bases not matched to a gene. CDR3 region: CASSSNRGQSYGYTF. As DNA, the CDR3 is TGTGCCAGCAGCTCCAACAGGGGGCAGTCCTATGGCTACACCTTC.

This clonotype was found a few times. J is TRBJ2-3 and V is TRBV7-2; 7 bases agree with TRBD2. This CDR3 spans 14 amino acids. The germline V gene encodes CDR1 SGHTA and CDR2 FQGNSA. Unmatched junction bases numbered 2, after V lost 3 bases and J lost 2 bases. For the CDR3, the DNA is TGTGCCAGCAGCTTCGGGACTACCACAGATACGCAGTATTTT. Its translation is CASSFGTTTDTQYF.

This clonotype was seen a few times. This sequence joins TRBV7-6 and TRBJ2-2, with 7 bases identical to TRBD2. Per the germline V gene, CDR1 is SGHVS and CDR2 is FNYEAQ. The CDR3 runs 16 residues. The V gene end was trimmed by 1 base and the J gene end by 0 bases; junction bases not matched to a gene: 2. The chain's CDR3 is CASSLGGGANTGELFF. The CDR3 DNA reads as TGTGCCAGCAGCTTAGGTGGGGGGGCGAACACCGGGGAGCTGTTTTTT.

The gene calls are TRBV6-5 and TRBJ1-6, with D unresolved. Per germline, CDR1 MNHEY and CDR2 SVGAGI. This CDR3 has 16 amino acids. The V end was cut by 4 bases, the J end by 2 bases, with 12 bases between. The CDR3 spells CASSFSHGAYNSPLHF. For the CDR3, the DNA is TGTGCCAGCAGTTTCTCGCACGGAGCCTATAATTCACCCCTCCACTTT.

The chain carries TRBV4-1 and TRBJ1-3, with 8 bases that match TRBD1. This CDR3 comprises 14 residues. Germline CDR1 reads MGHRA; CDR2 reads YSYEKL. V lost 3 bases to trimming and J lost 4 bases; unmatched junction nucleotides: 2. CDR3 region: CASSQTGAGNTIYF. The CDR3 coding sequence is TGCGCCAGCAGCCAGACAGGGGCAGGAAACACCATATATTTT.